Each of the 6 T cell receptor beta chains below was sequenced from the same sample in a study of sequential checkpoint blockade in melanoma. Treatment described: randomized to nivolumab then ipilimumab (arm A) or the reverse (arm B). Some clones are missing from TCRdb's copy, which holds only in-frame ones; the method was immunoSEQ multiplex PCR. The data hold several thousand clones, with about 60% observed a single time. Sequencing was performed on CD8+ T cells sorted from blood (inferred from file names), taken from a patient given nivolumab and ipilimumab in sequence. Receptor source: a human donor with melanoma.

J is TRBJ2-1 and V is TRBV9, with 10 positions matching TRBD2. Germline loops: CDR1 SGDLS, CDR2 YYNGEE. V gave up 5 bases and J gave up 9 bases; unmatched junction bases: 14. This CDR3 comprises 16 residues. The CDR3 loop is CASSPWGSGGRGEQFF. The CDR3 DNA is TGTGCCAGCAGTCCCTGGGGTAGCGGGGGGCGGGGTGAGCAGTTCTTC.

The chain is built from TRBV6-4 and TRBJ2-3, with 11 bases identical to TRBD2. The CDR3 contains 15 residues. V was clipped by 2 bases and J by 3 bases; unmatched bases: 1. Germline CDR1 reads MRHNA; CDR2 reads SNTAGT. CDR3 coding DNA: TGTGCCAGCAGTGACGCTAGCGGGGGGACAGATACGCAGTATTTT. This encodes CASSDASGGTDTQYF.

The CDR3 DNA is TGTGCCAGCAGCGCAAAAGCAGCGGACAGGATTCCCTACGAGCAGTACTTC. Protein: CASSAKAADRIPYEQYF. V gene TRBV7-6 combines with J gene TRBJ2-7; 7 bases agree with TRBD1. V was pared by 5 bases and J by 2 bases, with 15 bases of the junction left unmatched. The CDR3 totals 17 residues. CDR1 SGHVS and CDR2 FNYEAQ come from the germline V gene.

This clone was seen more than once but under ten times. The chain couples TRBV7-2 to TRBJ1-4, with D tentatively TRBD1 (6 bases). CDR3 length: 15 residues. The germline V gene has CDR1 SGHTA and CDR2 FQGNSA. The V end lost 1 base, the J end lost 7 bases, and 13 bases lay between the germline ends. CDR3 coding DNA: TGTGCCAGCAGCTTAGATGGGGGGGCGAGTGAAAAACTGTTTTTT. Residues: CASSLDGGASEKLFF.

The chain has TRBV9 and TRBJ1-6; maybe TRBD1 (6 bases). Germline V lookup: CDR1 SGDLS, CDR2 YYNGEE. The V end lost 4 bases, the J end lost 9 bases, and 20 bases lay between the germline ends. The CDR3 has 16 amino acids. The CDR3 DNA is TGTGCCAGCAGCCCCAGGGGCCAAGAAGTGGGTTCACCCCTCCACTTT. The encoded protein is CASSPRGQEVGSPLHF.

The V gene is TRBV6-5, the J gene TRBJ2-5, with 7 bases identical to TRBD1. The CDR3 spans 13 residues. The germline CDR1 and CDR2 sequences are MNHEY and SVGAGI. V dropped 5 bases and J dropped 5; count of bases not matched to a gene: 5. Here the CDR3 DNA reads TGTGCCAGCAGTCCGACAGGGTGGGAGACCCAGTACTTC. This codes for CASSPTGWETQYF.